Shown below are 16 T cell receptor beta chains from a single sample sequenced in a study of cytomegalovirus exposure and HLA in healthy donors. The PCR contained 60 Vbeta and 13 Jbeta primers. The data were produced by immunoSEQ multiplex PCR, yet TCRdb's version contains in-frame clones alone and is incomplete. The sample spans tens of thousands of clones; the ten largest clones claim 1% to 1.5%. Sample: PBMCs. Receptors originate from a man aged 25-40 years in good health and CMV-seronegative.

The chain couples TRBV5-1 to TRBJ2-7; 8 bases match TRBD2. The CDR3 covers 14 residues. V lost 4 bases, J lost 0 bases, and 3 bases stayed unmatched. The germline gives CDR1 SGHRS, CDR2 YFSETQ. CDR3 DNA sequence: TGCGCCAGCAGCCAAAGCGGGGGCTCCTACGAGCAGTACTTC. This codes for CASSQSGGSYEQYF.

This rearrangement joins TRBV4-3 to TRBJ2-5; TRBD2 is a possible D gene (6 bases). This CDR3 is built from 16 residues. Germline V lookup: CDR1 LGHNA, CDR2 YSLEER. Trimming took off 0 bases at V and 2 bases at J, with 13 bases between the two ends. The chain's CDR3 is CASSQDTLARQETQYF. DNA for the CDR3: TGCGCCAGCAGCCAAGATACACTAGCCCGTCAAGAGACCCAGTACTTC.

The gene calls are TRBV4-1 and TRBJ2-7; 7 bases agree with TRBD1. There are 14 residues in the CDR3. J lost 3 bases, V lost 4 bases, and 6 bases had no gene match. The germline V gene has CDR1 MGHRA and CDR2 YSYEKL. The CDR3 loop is CASSPQGQGYEQYF. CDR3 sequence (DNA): TGCGCCAGCAGCCCACAGGGGCAGGGCTACGAGCAGTACTTC.

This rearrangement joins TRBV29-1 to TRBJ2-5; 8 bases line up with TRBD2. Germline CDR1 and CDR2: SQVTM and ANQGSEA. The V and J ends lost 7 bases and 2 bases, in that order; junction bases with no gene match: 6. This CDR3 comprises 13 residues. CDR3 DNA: TGCAGCGCCGGCCCGGGGGGGCAAGAGACCCAGTACTTC. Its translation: CSAGPGGQETQYF.

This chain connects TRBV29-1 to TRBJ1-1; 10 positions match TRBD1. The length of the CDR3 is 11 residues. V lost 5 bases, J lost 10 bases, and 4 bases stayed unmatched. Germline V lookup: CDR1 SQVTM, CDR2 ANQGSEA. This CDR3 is CSVQRTGGAFF. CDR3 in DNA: TGCAGCGTTCAAAGGACAGGGGGAGCTTTCTTT.

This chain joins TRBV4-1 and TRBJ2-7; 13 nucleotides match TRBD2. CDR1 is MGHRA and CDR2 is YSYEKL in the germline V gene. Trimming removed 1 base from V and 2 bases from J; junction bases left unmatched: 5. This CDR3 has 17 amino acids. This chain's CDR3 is CASSQGGTSGIPYEQYF. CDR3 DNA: TGCGCCAGCAGCCAAGGCGGGACTAGCGGGATCCCCTACGAGCAGTACTTC.

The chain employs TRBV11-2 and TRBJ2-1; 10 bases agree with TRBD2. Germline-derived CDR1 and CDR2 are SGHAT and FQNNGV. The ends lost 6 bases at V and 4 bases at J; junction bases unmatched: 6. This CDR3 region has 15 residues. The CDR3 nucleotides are TGTGCCAGCAGTTCCGGACTAGCGGCTTACAATGAGCAGTTCTTC. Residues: CASSSGLAAYNEQFF.

CDR3 protein: CASRQIVRSLWNEQFF. The CDR3 bases are TGTGCCAGCAGACAGATTGTCCGCTCACTGTGGAATGAGCAGTTCTTC. The chain has TRBV6-6 and TRBJ2-1, with unresolved D. Between the trimmed V and J ends, which lost 6 bases and 7 bases, there was a span of 22 bases. The CDR3 contains 16 residues. Germline CDR1 is MNHNY and CDR2 is SVGAGI (reference sequence).

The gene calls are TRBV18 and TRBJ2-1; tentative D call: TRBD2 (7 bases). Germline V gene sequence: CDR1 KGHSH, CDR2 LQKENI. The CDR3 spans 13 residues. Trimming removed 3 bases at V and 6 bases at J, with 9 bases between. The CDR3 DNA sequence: TGTGCCAGCTCACCGGGGGGGGCCAATGAGCAGTTCTTC. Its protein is CASSPGGANEQFF.

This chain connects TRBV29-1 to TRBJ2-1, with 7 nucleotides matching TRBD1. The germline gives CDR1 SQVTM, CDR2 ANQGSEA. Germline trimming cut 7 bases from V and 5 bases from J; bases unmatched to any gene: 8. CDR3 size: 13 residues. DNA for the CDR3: TGCAGCGGCCTACAGGGGTTGGACAATGAGCAGTTCTTC. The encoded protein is CSGLQGLDNEQFF.

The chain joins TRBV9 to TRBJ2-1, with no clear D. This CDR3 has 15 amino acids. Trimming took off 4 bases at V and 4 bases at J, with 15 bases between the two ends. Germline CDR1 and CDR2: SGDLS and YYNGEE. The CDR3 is CASSPLAEPYNEQFF. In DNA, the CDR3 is TGTGCCAGCAGCCCTCTCGCGGAGCCTTACAATGAGCAGTTCTTC.

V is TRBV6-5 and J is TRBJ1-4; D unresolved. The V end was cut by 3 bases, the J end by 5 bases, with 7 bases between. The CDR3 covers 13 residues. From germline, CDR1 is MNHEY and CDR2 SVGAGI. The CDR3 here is CASSYRVNEKLFF. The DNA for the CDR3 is TGTGCCAGCAGTTATCGGGTAAATGAAAAACTGTTTTTT.

For the CDR3, the DNA is TGTGCCAGCAACCTGGGTGGGCCACTCAATGAGCAGTTCTTC. Protein sequence: CASNLGGPLNEQFF. V gene TRBV2 combines with J gene TRBJ2-1, with D unresolved. From germline, CDR1 is SNHLY and CDR2 FYNNEI. Trimming removed 7 bases from V and 6 bases from J, with 16 bases in between. The CDR3 extends over 14 amino acids.

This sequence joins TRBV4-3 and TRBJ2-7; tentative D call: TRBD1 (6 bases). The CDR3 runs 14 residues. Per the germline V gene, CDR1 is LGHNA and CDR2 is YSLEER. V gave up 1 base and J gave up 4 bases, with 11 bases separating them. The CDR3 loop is CASSQAGRGYEQYF. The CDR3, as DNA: TGCGCCAGCAGCCAAGCTGGCAGGGGTTACGAGCAGTACTTC.

This chain's CDR3 is CASSSGANGYTF. The CDR3, as DNA: TGTGCCAGCAGCTCGGGAGCCAACGGCTACACCTTC. The chain couples TRBV7-9 to TRBJ1-2, with unresolved D. Trimming shortened V by 4 bases and J by 8 bases, and 11 bases separated the two germline ends. CDR1 SEHNR and CDR2 FQNEAQ come from the germline V gene (reference sequence). The CDR3 loop spans 12 amino acids.

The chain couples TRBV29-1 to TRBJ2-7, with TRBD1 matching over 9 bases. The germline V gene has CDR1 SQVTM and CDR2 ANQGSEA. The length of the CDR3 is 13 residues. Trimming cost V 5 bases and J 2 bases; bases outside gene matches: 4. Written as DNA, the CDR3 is TGCAGCGTTCGGACAGGGGACACCTACGAGCAGTACTTC. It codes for CSVRTGDTYEQYF.